The next 18 T cell receptor beta chains were all read from a single sample in a study of blood T cell repertoires in COVID-19. Libraries were prepared by immunoSEQ multiplex PCR; TCRdb keeps only in-frame clonotypes and omits some of them. The data contain some 350,000 clones, roughly 87% of them singletons. Sequenced: PBMCs or T cells enriched from blood (not recorded which). The source of these receptors is a woman in her 30s who had recovered from COVID-19.

The V and J genes are TRBV2 and TRBJ1-4, with 11 positions matching TRBD1. V lost 8 bases, J lost 2 bases, and 7 bases stayed unmatched. The germline V gene encodes CDR1 SNHLY and CDR2 FYNNEI. This CDR3 has 16 amino acids. CDR3 amino acids: CASGRDRGSTNEKLFF. CDR3 DNA: TGTGCCAGCGGCCGGGACAGGGGGAGTACTAATGAAAAACTGTTTTTT. The whole variable domain, remainder taken from reference TRBV2 and TRBJ1-4, is EPEVTQTPSHQVTQMGQEVILRCVPISNHLYFYWYRQILGQKVEFLVSFYNNEISEKSEIFDDQFSVERPDGSNFTLKIRSTKLEDSAMYFCASGRDRGSTNEKLFFGSGTQLSVL.

The rearrangement uses TRBV7-9 and TRBJ2-7; 9 bases match TRBD1. The CDR3 contains 16 residues. CDR1 is SEHNR and CDR2 is FQNEAQ in the germline V gene (reference sequence). J was trimmed by 7 bases and V by 3 bases; bases with no gene match: 13. This CDR3 is CASSFSEQGAQREQYF. CDR3 sequence (DNA): TGTGCCAGCAGCTTTTCGGAACAGGGGGCGCAAAGGGAGCAGTACTTC.

The chain couples TRBV5-1 to TRBJ2-1; the D gene is possibly TRBD1 (5 bases). The V and J ends lost 0 bases and 3 bases respectively, with 10 bases between them. Germline V gives CDR1 SGHRS, CDR2 YFSETQ. The CDR3 is 15 amino acids. CDR3 region: CASSLGTMLYNEQFF. The CDR3 bases are TGCGCCAGCAGCTTGGGGACAATGCTCTACAATGAGCAGTTCTTC. Using reference TRBV5-1 and TRBJ2-1 for the parts outside the CDR3, the full variable domain is KAGVTQTPRYLIKTRGQQVTLSCSPISGHRSVSWYQQTPGQGLQFLFEYFSETQRNKGNFPGRFSGRQFSNSRSEMNVSTLELGDSALYLCASSLGTMLYNEQFFGPGTRLTVL.

This clone was seen a single time. This chain joins TRBV6-5 and TRBJ1-5; 8 bases are a match to TRBD1. This CDR3 spans 15 amino acids. The germline V gene encodes CDR1 MNHEY and CDR2 SVGAGI. The J segment lost 2 bases and the V segment lost 2 bases, leaving 2 bases of the junction unmatched. CDR3 region: CASSYDRGGNQPQHF. The DNA for the CDR3 is TGTGCCAGCAGTTACGACAGGGGTGGCAATCAGCCCCAGCATTTT.

This chain joins TRBV19 and TRBJ1-1; 8 nucleotides line up with TRBD1. Germline V gives CDR1 LNHDA, CDR2 SQIVND (reference sequence). The trim removed 5 bases at V and 4 bases at J, leaving 3 bases unmatched. CDR3 size: 13 residues. This chain's CDR3 is CASSDRGITEAFF. CDR3 nucleotide sequence: TGTGCCAGTAGTGACAGGGGAATCACTGAAGCTTTCTTT.

The chain links TRBV2 to TRBJ2-3; perhaps TRBD2 as D (5 bases). Trimming shortened V by 4 bases and J by 0 bases, and 14 bases separated the two germline ends. Germline V gene data show CDR1 as SNHLY and CDR2 as FYNNEI. CDR3 length equals 16 residues. This CDR3 is CASSGPAQRSTDTQYF. CDR3 coding DNA: TGTGCCAGCAGTGGCCCCGCCCAGCGGAGCACAGATACGCAGTATTTT.

The gene calls are TRBV28 and TRBJ2-2; 7 positions match TRBD1. CDR3 length: 16 residues. The V gene end was trimmed by 4 bases and the J gene end by 4 bases; junction bases not matched to a gene: 9. Germline V lookup: CDR1 MDHEN, CDR2 SYDVKM. CDR3 in amino acids: CASSSRQGVATGELFF. In nucleotides, the CDR3 is TGTGCCAGCAGTTCACGGCAGGGGGTCGCCACCGGGGAGCTGTTTTTT.

This rearrangement joins TRBV5-1 to TRBJ2-1; 8 bases are shared with TRBD1. J gave up 5 bases and V 0 bases, and 7 bases lay outside the gene matches. This CDR3 spans 16 amino acids. Germline CDR1 SGHRS, CDR2 YFSETQ. CDR3 sequence (DNA): TGCGCCAGCAGCTTGGAGGGGACAGGAACAAACAATGAGCAGTTCTTC. It encodes CASSLEGTGTNNEQFF.

V usage is TRBV19 and J usage is TRBJ2-7; the D gene is possibly TRBD1 (6 bases). The V and J ends lost 8 bases and 1 base respectively, with 21 bases between them. Germline V gene data show CDR1 as LNHDA and CDR2 as SQIVND (reference sequence). The CDR3 runs 16 residues. The DNA of the CDR3 is TGTGCCAGTGCGTATGTCCAGGGGTCAAAATCCTACGAGCAGTACTTC. Translated: CASAYVQGSKSYEQYF.

The chain has TRBV7-9 and TRBJ1-2, with D uncertain. Trimming removed 5 bases from V and 4 bases from J, with 11 bases in between. Germline V gives CDR1 SEHNR, CDR2 FQNEAQ (reference sequence). The CDR3 is 13 amino acids. This CDR3 reads CASSPTAGYGYTF. In DNA, the CDR3 is TGTGCCAGCAGCCCTACAGCGGGCTATGGCTACACCTTC.

V and J are TRBV6-5 and TRBJ1-3, with a weak D call TRBD1 (5 bases). Trimming took 7 bases from V and 4 from J, leaving 11 bases between them. In germline, CDR1 is MNHEY, CDR2 SVGAGI. The length of the CDR3 is 13 residues. The CDR3: CASMRGSGNTIYF. In DNA, the CDR3 is TGTGCCAGCATGCGGGGGTCAGGAAACACCATATATTTT.

The chain employs TRBV19 and TRBJ1-1; D perhaps matches TRBD1 (5 bases). Trimming pared 1 base from V and 0 bases from J, leaving 9 bases between. CDR1 and CDR2 (germline): LNHDA, SQIVND (reference sequence). The CDR3 spans 15 residues. In DNA, the CDR3 is TGTGCCAGTAGTATAGGGGGCACATTGAACACTGAAGCTTTCTTT. It translates to CASSIGGTLNTEAFF. The whole variable domain, remainder taken from reference TRBV19 and TRBJ1-1, is DGGITQSPKYLFRKEGQNVTLSCEQNLNHDAMYWYRQDPGQGLRLIYYSQIVNDFQKGDIAEGYSVSREKKESFPLTVTSAQKNPTAFYLCASSIGGTLNTEAFFGQGTRLTVV.

The gene calls are TRBV5-1 and TRBJ2-2; D might be TRBD2 (5 bases). The germline V gene encodes CDR1 SGHRS and CDR2 YFSETQ. The CDR3 is 15 residues long. Trimming left V 1 base short and J 4 bases short, with 11 bases between. The DNA for the CDR3 is TGCGCCAGCAGCTTGCTGGGAGTTGTCACCGGGGAGCTGTTTTTT. Its protein is CASSLLGVVTGELFF.

This clone was detected many times. The chain is built from TRBV24-1 and TRBJ2-7; TRBD1 matches 10 bases. The CDR3 contains 13 residues. Germline CDR1 reads KGHDR; CDR2 reads SFDVKD. Trimming at V came to 9 bases and at J to 5 bases, leaving 6 bases not matched to a gene. This CDR3 is CATGPGTGDEQYF. The DNA for the CDR3 is TGTGCCACCGGCCCCGGGACAGGGGACGAGCAGTACTTC.

V is TRBV11-3 and J is TRBJ2-3; a weak D match, TRBD2 (6 bases). The germline V gene has CDR1 SGHNT and CDR2 YENEEA. This CDR3 has 14 amino acids. V lost 1 base and J 4 bases, leaving 9 bases between the germline ends. CDR3 residues: CASSLGREADTQYF. The CDR3 DNA sequence: TGTGCCAGCAGCTTAGGCAGGGAGGCAGATACGCAGTATTTT.

The CDR3: CASSLSTDTQYF. The CDR3 region has the DNA TGCGCCAGCAGCCTCTCCACAGATACGCAGTATTTT. The chain couples TRBV5-1 to TRBJ2-3; no firm D call. Looked up from germline, CDR1 is SGHRS and CDR2 is YFSETQ. V gave up 4 bases and J gave up 2 bases, with 5 bases separating them. CDR3 length: 12 amino acids.

The chain uses TRBV30 and TRBJ1-1; D is unclear. CDR3 size: 12 residues. From germline, CDR1 is GTSNPN and CDR2 SVGIG (reference sequence). The germline V and J ends were trimmed by 5 bases and 0 bases, with 7 bases remaining between them. In DNA form, the CDR3 reads TGTGCCTGGGCCCCTATGAACACTGAAGCTTTCTTT. Its translation: CAWAPMNTEAFF.

This chain connects TRBV28 to TRBJ2-1, with TRBD2 matching 12 bases. Trimming removed 5 bases from V and 6 bases from J; junction bases left unmatched: 5. The CDR3 has 15 residues. Looked up from germline, CDR1 is MDHEN and CDR2 is SYDVKM. The CDR3 sequence: CASSTASGGANEQFF. The CDR3 coding sequence is TGTGCCAGCAGTACCGCTAGCGGGGGGGCCAATGAGCAGTTCTTC. Full variable domain (outside the CDR3, taken from reference TRBV28 and TRBJ2-1): DVKVTQSSRYLVKRTGEKVFLECVQDMDHENMFWYRQDPGLGLRLIYFSYDVKMKEKGDIPEGYSVSREKKERFSLILESASTNQTSMYLCASSTASGGANEQFFGPGTRLTVL.